This T cell receptor (beta chain) was recovered during a study of T cell responses to AZD1222 COVID-19 vaccine. The V segment lost 3 bases and the J segment 8 bases; nucleotides outside the gene matches: 8. Germline assignment: CDR1 LNHDA and CDR2 SQIVND (reference sequence). CDR3 size: 15 residues. The repertoire was sequenced with immunoSEQ multiplex PCR; TCRdb's copy has only in-frame clones and lacks some. The sample yields under 150,000 clones, approximately 82% seen once. The source material was peripheral blood, sampled 28 days after the second AZD1222 dose. The rearrangement uses TRBV19 and TRBJ1-4, with 8 bases matching TRBD1. This TCR was sampled from an adult who received the AZD1222 COVID-19 vaccine. Written as DNA, the CDR3 is TGTGCCAGTAGTATCGGACAGGGCGGACCAGAAAAACTGTTTTTT. Its protein product is CASSIGQGGPEKLFF.